A single sample gave rise to the 2 T cell receptor beta chains below, sequenced in a study of technical replicates of blood from a few donors. Repertoires were generated with immunoSEQ multiplex PCR, while TCRdb's copy carries only in-frame clones and drops some. Seen here are about 44,000 clones, 95% to 97% observed once, and the top ten hold around 0.38%. The specimen sequenced was T cells isolated from PBMCs. These receptor sequences come from a human donor in good health.

CDR3 residues: CASSHQVSRLEPQHF. The CDR3, as DNA: TGTGCCAGCAGTCACCAGGTCTCCCGTTTGGAGCCCCAGCATTTT. The chain joins TRBV27 to TRBJ1-5; no clear D gene. From germline, CDR1 is MNHEY and CDR2 SMNVEV (reference sequence). This CDR3 comprises 15 residues. V gave up 5 bases and J gave up 8 bases, with 19 bases separating them.

The V and J genes are TRBV4-2 and TRBJ1-1, with TRBD1 as a possible D gene (5 bases). CDR3 length equals 15 residues. V was trimmed by 0 bases and J by 1 base, leaving 9 bases between them. The germline V gene encodes CDR1 LGHNA and CDR2 YNFKEQ. The CDR3 DNA follows: TGTGCCAGCAGCCAAGACTGGGACTCGAACACTGAAGCTTTCTTT. It encodes CASSQDWDSNTEAFF.